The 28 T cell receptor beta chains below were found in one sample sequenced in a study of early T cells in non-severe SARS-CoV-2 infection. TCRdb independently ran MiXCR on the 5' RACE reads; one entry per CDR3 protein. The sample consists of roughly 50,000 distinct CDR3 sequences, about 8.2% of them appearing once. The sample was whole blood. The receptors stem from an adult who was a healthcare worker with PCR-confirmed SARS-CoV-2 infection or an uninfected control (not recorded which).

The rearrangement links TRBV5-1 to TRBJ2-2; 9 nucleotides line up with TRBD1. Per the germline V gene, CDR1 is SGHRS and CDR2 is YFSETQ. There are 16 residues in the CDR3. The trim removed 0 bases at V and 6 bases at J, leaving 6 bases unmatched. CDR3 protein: CASSLVRGQGSGELFF. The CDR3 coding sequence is TGCGCCAGCAGCTTGGTACGGGGACAGGGCTCCGGGGAGCTGTTTTTT. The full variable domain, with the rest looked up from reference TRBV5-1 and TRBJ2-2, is KAGVTQTPRYLIKTRGQQVTLSCSPISGHRSVSWYQQTPGQGLQFLFEYFSETQRNKGNFPGRFSGRQFSNSRSEMNVSTLELGDSALYLCASSLVRGQGSGELFFGEGSRLTVL.

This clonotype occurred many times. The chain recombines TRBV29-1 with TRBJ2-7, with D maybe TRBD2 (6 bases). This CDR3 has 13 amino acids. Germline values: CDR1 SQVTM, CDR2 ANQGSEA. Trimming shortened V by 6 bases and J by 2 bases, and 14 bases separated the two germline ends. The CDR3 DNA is TGCAGCGTCGAGCTGGCGGGACCCTACGAGCAGTACTTC. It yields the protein CSVELAGPYEQYF.

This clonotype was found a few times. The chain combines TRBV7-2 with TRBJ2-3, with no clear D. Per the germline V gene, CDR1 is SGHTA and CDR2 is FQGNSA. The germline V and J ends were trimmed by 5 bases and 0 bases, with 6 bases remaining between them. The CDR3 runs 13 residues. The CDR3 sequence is CASSPPSTDTQYF. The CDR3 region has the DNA TGTGCCAGCAGCCCACCCAGCACAGATACGCAGTATTTT.

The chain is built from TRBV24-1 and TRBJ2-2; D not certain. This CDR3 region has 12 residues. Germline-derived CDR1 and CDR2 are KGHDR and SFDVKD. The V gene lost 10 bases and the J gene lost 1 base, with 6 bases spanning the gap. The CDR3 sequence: CATELNTGELFF. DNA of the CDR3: TGTGCCACAGAACTGAACACCGGGGAGCTGTTTTTT.

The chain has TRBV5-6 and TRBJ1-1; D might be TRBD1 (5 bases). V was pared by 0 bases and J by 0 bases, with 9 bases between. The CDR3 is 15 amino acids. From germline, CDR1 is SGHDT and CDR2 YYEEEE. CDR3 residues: CASSLEVGVNTEAFF. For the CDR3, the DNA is TGTGCCAGCAGCTTGGAGGTAGGGGTGAACACTGAAGCTTTCTTT. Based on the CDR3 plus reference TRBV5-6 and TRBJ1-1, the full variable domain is DAGVTQSPTHLIKTRGQQVTLRCSPKSGHDTVSWYQQALGQGPQFIFQYYEEEERQRGNFPDRFSGHQFPNYSSELNVNALLLGDSALYLCASSLEVGVNTEAFFGQGTRLTVV.

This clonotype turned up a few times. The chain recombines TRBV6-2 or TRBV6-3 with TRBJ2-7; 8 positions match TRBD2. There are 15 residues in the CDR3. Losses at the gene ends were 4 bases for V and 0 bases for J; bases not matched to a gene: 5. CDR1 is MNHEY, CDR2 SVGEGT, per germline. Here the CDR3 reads CASSLLAVPSYEQYF. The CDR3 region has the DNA TGTGCCAGCAGTTTACTAGCGGTACCCTCCTACGAGCAGTACTTC.

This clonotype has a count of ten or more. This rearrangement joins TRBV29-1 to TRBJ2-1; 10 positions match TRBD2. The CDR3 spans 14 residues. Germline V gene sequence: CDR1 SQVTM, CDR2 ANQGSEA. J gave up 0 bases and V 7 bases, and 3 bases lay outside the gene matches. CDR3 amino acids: CSGSGGTSYNEQFF. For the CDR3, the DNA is TGCAGCGGTAGCGGGGGGACCTCCTACAATGAGCAGTTCTTC.

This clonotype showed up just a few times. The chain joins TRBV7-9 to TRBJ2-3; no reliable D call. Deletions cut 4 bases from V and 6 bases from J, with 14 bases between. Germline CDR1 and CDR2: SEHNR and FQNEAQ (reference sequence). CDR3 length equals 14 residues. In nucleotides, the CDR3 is TGTGCCAGCAGCTCGGGCCCTACTTGGGATACGCAGTATTTT. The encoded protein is CASSSGPTWDTQYF.

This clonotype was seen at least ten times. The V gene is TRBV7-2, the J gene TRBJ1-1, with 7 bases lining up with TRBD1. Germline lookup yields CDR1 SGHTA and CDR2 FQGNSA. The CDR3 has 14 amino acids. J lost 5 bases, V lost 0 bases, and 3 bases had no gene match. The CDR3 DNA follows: TGTGCCAGCAGCTTAGCGACAGGGCTGACTGAAGCTTTCTTT. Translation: CASSLATGLTEAFF. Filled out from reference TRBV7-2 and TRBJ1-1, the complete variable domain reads GAGVSQSPSNKVTEKGKDVELRCDPISGHTALYWYRQSLGQGLEFLIYFQGNSAPDKSGLPSDRFSAERTGGSVSTLTIQRTQQEDSAVYLCASSLATGLTEAFFGQGTRLTVV.

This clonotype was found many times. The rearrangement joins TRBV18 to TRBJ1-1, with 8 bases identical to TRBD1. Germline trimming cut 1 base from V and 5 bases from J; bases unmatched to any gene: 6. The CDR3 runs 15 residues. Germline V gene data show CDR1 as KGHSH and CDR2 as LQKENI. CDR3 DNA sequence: TGTGCCAGCTCACCACAGTACAGGGGGAATACTGAAGCTTTCTTT. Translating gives CASSPQYRGNTEAFF.

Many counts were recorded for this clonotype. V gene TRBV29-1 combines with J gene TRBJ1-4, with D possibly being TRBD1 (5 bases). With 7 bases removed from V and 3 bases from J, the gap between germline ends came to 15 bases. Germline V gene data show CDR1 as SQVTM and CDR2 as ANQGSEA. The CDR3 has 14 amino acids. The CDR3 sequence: CSAGSDSSNEKLFF. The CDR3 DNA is TGCAGCGCCGGCAGTGACAGTTCTAATGAAAAACTGTTTTTT.

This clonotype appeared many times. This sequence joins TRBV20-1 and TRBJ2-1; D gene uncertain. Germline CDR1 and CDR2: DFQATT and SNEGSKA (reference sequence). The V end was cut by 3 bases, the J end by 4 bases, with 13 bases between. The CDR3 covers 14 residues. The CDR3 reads CSASKPRIYNEQFF. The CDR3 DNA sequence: TGCAGTGCTAGTAAACCGCGCATATACAATGAGCAGTTCTTC.

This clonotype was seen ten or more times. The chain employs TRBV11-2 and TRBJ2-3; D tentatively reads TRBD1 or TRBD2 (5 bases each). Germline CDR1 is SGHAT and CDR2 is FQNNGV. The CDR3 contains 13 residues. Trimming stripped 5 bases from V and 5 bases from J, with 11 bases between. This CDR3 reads CASSLGTEDTQYF. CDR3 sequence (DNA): TGTGCCAGCAGCCTAGGGACGGAAGATACGCAGTATTTT. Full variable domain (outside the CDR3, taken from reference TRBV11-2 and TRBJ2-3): EAGVAQSPRYKIIEKRQSVAFWCNPISGHATLYWYQQILGQGPKLLIQFQNNGVVDDSQLPKDRFSAERLKGVDSTLKIQPAKLEDSAVYLCASSLGTEDTQYFGPGTRLTVL.

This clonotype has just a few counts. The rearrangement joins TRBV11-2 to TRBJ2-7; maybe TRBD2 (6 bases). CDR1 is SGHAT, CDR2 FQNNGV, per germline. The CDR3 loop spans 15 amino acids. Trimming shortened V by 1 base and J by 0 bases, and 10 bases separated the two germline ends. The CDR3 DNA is TGTGCCAGCAGCTTAGGGAGGGGCAGCTCCTACGAGCAGTACTTC. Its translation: CASSLGRGSSYEQYF. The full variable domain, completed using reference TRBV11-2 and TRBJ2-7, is EAGVAQSPRYKIIEKRQSVAFWCNPISGHATLYWYQQILGQGPKLLIQFQNNGVVDDSQLPKDRFSAERLKGVDSTLKIQPAKLEDSAVYLCASSLGRGSSYEQYFGPGTRLTVT.

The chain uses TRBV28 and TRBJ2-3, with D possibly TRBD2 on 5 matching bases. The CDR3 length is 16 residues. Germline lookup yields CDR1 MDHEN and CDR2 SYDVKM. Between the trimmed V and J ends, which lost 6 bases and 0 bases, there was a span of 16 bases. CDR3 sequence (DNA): TGTGCCAGCAGCTCCCCCGAAGCGGCTAGCACAGATACGCAGTATTTT. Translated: CASSSPEAASTDTQYF.

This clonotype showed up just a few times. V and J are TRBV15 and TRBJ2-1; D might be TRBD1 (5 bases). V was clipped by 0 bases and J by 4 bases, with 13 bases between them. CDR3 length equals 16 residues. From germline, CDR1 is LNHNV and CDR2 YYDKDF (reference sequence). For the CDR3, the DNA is TGTGCCACCAGCAGAGATCTACAGGACGGTTACAATGAGCAGTTCTTC. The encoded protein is CATSRDLQDGYNEQFF.

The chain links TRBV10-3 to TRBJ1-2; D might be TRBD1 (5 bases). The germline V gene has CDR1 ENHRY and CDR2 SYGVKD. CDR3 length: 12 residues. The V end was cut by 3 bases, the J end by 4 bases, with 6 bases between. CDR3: CAISDRAYGYTF. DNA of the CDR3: TGTGCCATCAGTGACAGGGCCTATGGCTACACCTTC.

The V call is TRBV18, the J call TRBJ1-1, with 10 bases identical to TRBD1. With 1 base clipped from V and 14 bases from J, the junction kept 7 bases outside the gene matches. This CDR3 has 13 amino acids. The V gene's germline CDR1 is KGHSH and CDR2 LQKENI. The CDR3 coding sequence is TGTGCCAGCTCACCACGGGACAGGGGAGAACGCTTCTTT. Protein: CASSPRDRGERFF.

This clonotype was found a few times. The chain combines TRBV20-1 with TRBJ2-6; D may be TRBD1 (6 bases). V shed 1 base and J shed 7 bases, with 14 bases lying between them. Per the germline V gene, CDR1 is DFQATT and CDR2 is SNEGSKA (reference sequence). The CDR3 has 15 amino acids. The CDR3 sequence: CSARVRDKGANVLTF. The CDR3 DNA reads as TGCAGTGCTAGAGTCAGGGACAAGGGAGCCAACGTCCTGACTTTC.

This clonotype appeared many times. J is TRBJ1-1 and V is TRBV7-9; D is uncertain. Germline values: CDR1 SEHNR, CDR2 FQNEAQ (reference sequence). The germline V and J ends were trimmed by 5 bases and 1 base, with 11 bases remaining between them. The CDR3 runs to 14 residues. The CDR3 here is CASSADGSNTEAFF. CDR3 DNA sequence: TGTGCCAGCAGCGCGGACGGCTCGAACACTGAAGCTTTCTTT. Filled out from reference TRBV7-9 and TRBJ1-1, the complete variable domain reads DTGVSQNPRHKITKRGQNVTFRCDPISEHNRLYWYRQTLGQGPEFLTYFQNEAQLEKSRLLSDRFSAERPKGSFSTLEIQRTEQGDSAMYLCASSADGSNTEAFFGQGTRLTVV.

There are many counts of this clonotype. DNA for the CDR3: TGTGCCAGCAGCTTAGCAAGCGGGAGTAGCCAAGAGACCCAGTACTTC. It translates to CASSLASGSSQETQYF. The rearrangement links TRBV7-2 to TRBJ2-5; 8 nucleotides match TRBD2. The germline V gene has CDR1 SGHTA and CDR2 FQGNSA. The CDR3 length is 16 residues. V gave up 0 bases and J gave up 1 base; unmatched junction bases: 4.

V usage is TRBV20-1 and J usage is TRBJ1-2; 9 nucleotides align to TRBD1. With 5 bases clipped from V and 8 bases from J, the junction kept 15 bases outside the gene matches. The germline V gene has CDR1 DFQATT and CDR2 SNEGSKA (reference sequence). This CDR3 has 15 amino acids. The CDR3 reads CSASSPGQGSLGYTF. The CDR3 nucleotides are TGCAGTGCTTCCAGCCCGGGACAGGGATCATTAGGCTACACCTTC.

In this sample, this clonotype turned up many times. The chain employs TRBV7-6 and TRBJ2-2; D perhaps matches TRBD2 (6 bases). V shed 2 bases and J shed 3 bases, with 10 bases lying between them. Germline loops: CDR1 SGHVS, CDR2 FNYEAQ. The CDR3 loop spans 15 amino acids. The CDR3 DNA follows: TGTGCCAGCAGCTTACTCTGGGAGGACACCGGGGAGCTGTTTTTT. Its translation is CASSLLWEDTGELFF.

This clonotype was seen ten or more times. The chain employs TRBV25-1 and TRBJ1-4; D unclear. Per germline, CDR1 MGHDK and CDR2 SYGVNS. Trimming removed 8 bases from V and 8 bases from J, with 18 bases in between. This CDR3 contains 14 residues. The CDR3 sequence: CASPSNTEREKLFF. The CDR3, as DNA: TGTGCCAGCCCATCGAACACAGAAAGGGAAAAACTGTTTTTT. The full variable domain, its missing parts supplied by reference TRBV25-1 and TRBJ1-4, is EADIYQTPRYLVIGTGKKITLECSQTMGHDKMYWYQQDPGMELHLIHYSYGVNSTEKGDLSSESTVSRIRTEHFPLTLESARPSHTSQYLCASPSNTEREKLFFGSGTQLSVL.

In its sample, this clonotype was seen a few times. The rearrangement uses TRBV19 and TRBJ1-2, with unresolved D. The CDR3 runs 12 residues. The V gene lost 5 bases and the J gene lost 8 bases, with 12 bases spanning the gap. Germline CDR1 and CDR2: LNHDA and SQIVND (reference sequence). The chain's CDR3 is CASSARPSGYTF. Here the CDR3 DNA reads TGTGCCAGTAGTGCCCGACCTTCCGGCTACACCTTC.

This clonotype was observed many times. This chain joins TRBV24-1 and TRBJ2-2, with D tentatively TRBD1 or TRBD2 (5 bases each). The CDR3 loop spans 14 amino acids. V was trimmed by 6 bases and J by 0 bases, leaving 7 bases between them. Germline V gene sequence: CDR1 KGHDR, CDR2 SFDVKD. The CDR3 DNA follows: TGTGCCACCAGTAGGGGAGCGAACACCGGGGAGCTGTTTTTT. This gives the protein CATSRGANTGELFF.

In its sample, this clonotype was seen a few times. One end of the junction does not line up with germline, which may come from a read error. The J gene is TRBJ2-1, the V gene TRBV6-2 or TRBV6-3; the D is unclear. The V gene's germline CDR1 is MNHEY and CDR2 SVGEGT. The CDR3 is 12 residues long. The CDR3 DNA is TGTGCCAGCAGTTTCTCCTTCAATGAGCAGTTCTTC. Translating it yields CASSFSFNEQFF.

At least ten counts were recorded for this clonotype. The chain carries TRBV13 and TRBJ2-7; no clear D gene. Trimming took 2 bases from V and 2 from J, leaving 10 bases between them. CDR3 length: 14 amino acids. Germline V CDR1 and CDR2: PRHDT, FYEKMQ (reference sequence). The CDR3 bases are TGTGCCAGCAGCTTACTCGAGGACCCCTACGAGCAGTACTTC. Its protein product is CASSLLEDPYEQYF.